This TCR beta chain was identified during a study of beta chain features in type 1 diabetes. Whole-study results and caveats: Cells that show high TCR expression could be over-represented by cDNA sequencing. In all four CD4+ subsets, TCRB CDR3 length was significantly, moderately reduced in type 1 diabetes.

Blood was drawn once from each donor into heparinised tubes. The draws averaged about 0.12 L. Cell sorting via CD45RO/CCR7/CD25/CD127/CD95/CD27 was performed to obtain CD4+ naive, central memory, regulatory and stem cell-like memory cells. The CDR3 consists of 14 residues. V gave up 3 bases and J gave up 4 bases, with 13 bases separating them. Germline CDR1 and CDR2: SQVTM and ANQGSEA. This clone was detected only a few times. Its cognate antigen is unknown. Reverse transcribing all isolated RNA meant expressed TCRB transcripts were sequenced. Sequencing of naive, central memory and regulatory T cell samples gave an average of around 3.8 million reads. Here immunoSEQ multiplex PCR was the method, and the copy in TCRdb shows in-frame clones only, minus some. The sample has about 360,000 clones; around 13% are singletons.

The sequenced sample consisted of naive CD4+ T cells from blood. This TCR derives from a woman aged 18 to 35 with type 1 diabetes. The genes are TRBV29-1 and TRBJ1-3, with TRBD1 as a possible D gene (5 bases). The CDR3 protein is CSVESWAGGNTIYF. In DNA, the CDR3 is TGCAGCGTTGAGTCCTGGGCAGGGGGAAACACCATATATTTT. The entire variable domain, with the rest obtained from reference TRBV29-1 and TRBJ1-3, is as follows: SAVISQKPSRDICQRGTSLTIQCQVDSQVTMMFWYRQQPGQSLTLIATANQGSEATYESGFVIDKFPISRPNLTFSTLTVSNMSPEDSSIYLCSVESWAGGNTIYFGEGSWLTVV.